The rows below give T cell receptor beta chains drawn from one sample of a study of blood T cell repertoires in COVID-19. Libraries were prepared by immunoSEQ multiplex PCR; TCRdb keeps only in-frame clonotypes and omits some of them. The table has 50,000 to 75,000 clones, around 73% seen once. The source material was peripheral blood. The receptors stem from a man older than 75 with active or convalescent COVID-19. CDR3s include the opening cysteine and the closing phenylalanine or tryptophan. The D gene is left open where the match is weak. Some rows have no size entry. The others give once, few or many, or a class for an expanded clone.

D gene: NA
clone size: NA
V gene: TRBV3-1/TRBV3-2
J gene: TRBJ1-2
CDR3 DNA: TGTGCCAGCAGCTCCACCCGAAGGAGCCTCCGGTATGGCTACACCTTC
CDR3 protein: CASSSTRRSLRYGYTF

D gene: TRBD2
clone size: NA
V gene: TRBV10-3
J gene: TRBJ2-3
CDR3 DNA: TGTGCCATCAGTGACGCGGGAGGCCGCACAGATACGCAGTATTTT
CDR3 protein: CAISDAGGRTDTQYF

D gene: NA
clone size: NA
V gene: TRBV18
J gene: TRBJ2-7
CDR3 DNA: TGTGCCAGCTCACCTCGAGCATACGAGCAGTACTTC
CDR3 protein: CASSPRAYEQYF

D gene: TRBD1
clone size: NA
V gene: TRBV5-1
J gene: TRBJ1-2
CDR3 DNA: TGCGCCAGCAGCGCAGGGACAGGGAGAGATGGCTACACCTTC
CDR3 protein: CASSAGTGRDGYTF

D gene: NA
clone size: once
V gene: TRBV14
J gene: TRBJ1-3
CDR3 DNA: TGTGCCAGCAGCCAAGCTTCTGGAAACACCATATATTTT
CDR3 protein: CASSQASGNTIYF

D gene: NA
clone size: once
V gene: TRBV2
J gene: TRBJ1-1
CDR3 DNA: TGTGCCAGCAGTGGTTACAGGGCGAACACTGAAGCTTTCTTT
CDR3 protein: CASSGYRANTEAFF

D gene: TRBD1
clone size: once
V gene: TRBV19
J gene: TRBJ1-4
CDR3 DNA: TGTGCCAGTACCAAATGGACAGGGGGTAATGAAAAACTGTTTTTT
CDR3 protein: CASTKWTGGNEKLFF

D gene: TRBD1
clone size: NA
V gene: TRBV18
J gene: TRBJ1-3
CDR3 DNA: TGTGCCAGCTCACGACAGGCGACAGGGTCTGGAAACACCATATATTTT
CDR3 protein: CASSRQATGSGNTIYF

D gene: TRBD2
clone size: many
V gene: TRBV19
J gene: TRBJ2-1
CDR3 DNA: TGTGCCAGTAGTATCCGTGAACTAGCGGGAGGTAACAATGAGCAGTTCTTC
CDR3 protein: CASSIRELAGGNNEQFF

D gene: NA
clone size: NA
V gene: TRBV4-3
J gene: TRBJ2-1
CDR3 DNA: TGCGCCAGCAGCCAAGGTGGAGGGTCTTCGTACTACAATGAGCAGTTCTTC
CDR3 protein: CASSQGGGSSYYNEQFF

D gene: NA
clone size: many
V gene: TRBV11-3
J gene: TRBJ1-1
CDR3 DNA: TGTGCCAGCAGCTTCACTGGGGGGGGTGAAGCTTTCTTT
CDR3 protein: CASSFTGGGEAFF

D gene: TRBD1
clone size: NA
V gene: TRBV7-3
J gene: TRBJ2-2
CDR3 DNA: TGTGCCAGCAGCCAGGACGGGACAGCGAACACCGGGGAGCTGTTTTTT
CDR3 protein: CASSQDGTANTGELFF

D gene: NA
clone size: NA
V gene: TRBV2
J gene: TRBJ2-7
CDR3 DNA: TGTGCCAGCAGAGGGGGGGGAATCTACGAGCAGTACTTC
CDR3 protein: CASRGGGIYEQYF

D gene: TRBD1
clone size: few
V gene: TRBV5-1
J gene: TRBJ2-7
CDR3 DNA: TGCGCCAGCAGCTTGGCCGCCAGGGGGAGCGAGCAGTACTTC
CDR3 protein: CASSLAARGSEQYF

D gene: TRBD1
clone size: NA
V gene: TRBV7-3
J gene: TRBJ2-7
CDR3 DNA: TGTGCCAGCAGCTTATCAGGACAGGGCTTAACCTACGAGCAGTACTTC
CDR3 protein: CASSLSGQGLTYEQYF

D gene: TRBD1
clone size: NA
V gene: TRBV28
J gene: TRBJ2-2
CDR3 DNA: TGTGCCAGCAGTCCGGGACAGCGCACCGGGGAGCTGTTTTTT
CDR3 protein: CASSPGQRTGELFF

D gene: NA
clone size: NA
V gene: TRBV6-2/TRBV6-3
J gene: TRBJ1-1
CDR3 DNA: TGTGCCAGCAGTTTTCCGGGAAGGATCGAAGCTTTCTTT
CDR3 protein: CASSFPGRIEAFF

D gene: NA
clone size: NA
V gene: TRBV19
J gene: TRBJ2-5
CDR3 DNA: TGTGCCAGTAGTAGCGGGACAGACCAAGAGACCCAGTACTTC
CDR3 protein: CASSSGTDQETQYF

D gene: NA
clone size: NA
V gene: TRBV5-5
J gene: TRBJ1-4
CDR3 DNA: TGTGCCAGCAGCTTGACAGTGCCTAATGAAAAACTGTTTTTT
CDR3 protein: CASSLTVPNEKLFF

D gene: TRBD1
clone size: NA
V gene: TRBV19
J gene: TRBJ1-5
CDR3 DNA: TGTGCCAGTAGTATAGATATTCGGACAGGGGCTCAGCCCCAGCATTTT
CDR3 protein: CASSIDIRTGAQPQHF

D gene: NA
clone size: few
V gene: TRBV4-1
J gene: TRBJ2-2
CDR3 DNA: TGCGCCAGCAGCCAAGAAGCGGGGAACACCGGGGAGCTGTTTTTT
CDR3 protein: CASSQEAGNTGELFF

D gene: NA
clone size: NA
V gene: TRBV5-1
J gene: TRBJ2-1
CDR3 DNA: TGCGCCAGCAGCGGGGGGGCAGTCTACAATGAGCAGTTCTTC
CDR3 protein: CASSGGAVYNEQFF

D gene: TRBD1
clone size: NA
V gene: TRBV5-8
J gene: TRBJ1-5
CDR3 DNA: TGTGCCAGCAGCTTAAAGACAGGGGGCAGGAGCAATCAGCCCCAGCATTTT
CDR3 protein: CASSLKTGGRSNQPQHF

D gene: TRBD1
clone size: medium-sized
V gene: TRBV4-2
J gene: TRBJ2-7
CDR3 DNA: TGTGCCAGCAGCCCGGACAGGGGGCCGCCCTACGAGCAGTACTTC
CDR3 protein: CASSPDRGPPYEQYF

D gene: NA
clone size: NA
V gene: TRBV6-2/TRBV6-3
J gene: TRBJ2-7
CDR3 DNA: TGTGCCAGCAGTTACCCGAGTTACGAGCAGTACTTC
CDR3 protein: CASSYPSYEQYF

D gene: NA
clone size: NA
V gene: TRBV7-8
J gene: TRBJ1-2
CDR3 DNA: TGTGCCAGCAGCTTCAGCGGGGGCACTCTTAACTATGGCTACACCTTC
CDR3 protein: CASSFSGGTLNYGYTF

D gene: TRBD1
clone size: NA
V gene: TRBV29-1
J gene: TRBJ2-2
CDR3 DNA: TGCAGCGTTGAAGATCCCAGGGGGCGTTCCGGGGAGCTGTTTTTT
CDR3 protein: CSVEDPRGRSGELFF

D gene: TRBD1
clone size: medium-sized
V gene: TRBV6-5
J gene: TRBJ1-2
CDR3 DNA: TGTGCCAGCAAGAGGACAGGGACTGGCTACACCTTC
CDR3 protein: CASKRTGTGYTF

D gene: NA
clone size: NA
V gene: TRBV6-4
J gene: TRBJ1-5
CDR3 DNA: TGTGCCAGCAGTGACTCAGGGGATCATCAGCCCCAGCATTTT
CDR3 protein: CASSDSGDHQPQHF

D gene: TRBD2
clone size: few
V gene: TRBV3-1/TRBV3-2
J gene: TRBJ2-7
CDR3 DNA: TGTGCCAGCAGCGTAGCTAGCGGGGACTACGAGCAGTACTTC
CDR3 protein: CASSVASGDYEQYF

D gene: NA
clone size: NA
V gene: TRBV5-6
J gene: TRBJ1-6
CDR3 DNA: TGTGCCAGCAGCCCTACAGCAAATTCACCCCTCCACTTT
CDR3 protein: CASSPTANSPLHF

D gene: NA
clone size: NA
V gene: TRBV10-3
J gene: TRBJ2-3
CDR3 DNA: TGTGCCATCAGTGATGACCACGGGGCAGATACGCAGTATTTT
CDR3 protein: CAISDDHGADTQYF

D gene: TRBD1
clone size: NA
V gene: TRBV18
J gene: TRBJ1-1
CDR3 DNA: TGTGCCAGCTCATCGGGACAGCTTCAGATGAACACTGAAGCTTTCTTT
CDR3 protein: CASSSGQLQMNTEAFF

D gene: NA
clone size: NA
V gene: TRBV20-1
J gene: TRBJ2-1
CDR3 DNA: TGCAGTGCTAGTATAAATGAGCAGTTCTTC
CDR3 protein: CSASINEQFF

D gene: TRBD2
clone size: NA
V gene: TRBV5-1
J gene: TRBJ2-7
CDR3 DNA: TGCGCCAGCAGCTTGTCGGGAGGGATATTCTACGAGCAGTACTTC
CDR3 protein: CASSLSGGIFYEQYF

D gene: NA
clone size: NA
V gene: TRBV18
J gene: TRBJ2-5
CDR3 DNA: TGTGCCAGCTCACCACTTCCTTTGACAGGCCCCGACGGGGAGACCCAGTACTTC
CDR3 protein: CASSPLPLTGPDGETQYF

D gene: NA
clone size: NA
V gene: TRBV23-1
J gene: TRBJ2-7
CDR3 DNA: TGCGCCAGCATATACGAGCAGTACTTC
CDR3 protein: CASIYEQYF

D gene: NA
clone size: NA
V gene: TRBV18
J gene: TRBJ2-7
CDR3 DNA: TGTGCCAGCTCACCACCATCCAGCTACGAGCAGTACTTC
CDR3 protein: CASSPPSSYEQYF

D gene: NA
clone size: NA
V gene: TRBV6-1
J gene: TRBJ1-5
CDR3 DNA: TGTGCCAGCAGTGACAGGGACAATCAGCCCCAGCATTTT
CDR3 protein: CASSDRDNQPQHF

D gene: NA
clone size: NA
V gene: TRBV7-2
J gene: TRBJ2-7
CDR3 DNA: TGTGCCAGCAGCTCAGGCGGGACTCTTTCCTACGAGCAGTACTTC
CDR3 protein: CASSSGGTLSYEQYF

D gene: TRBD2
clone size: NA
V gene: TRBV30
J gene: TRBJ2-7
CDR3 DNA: TGTGCCCTGCCGGAGCGCTCAGAGGACGCGGGAGGGGCCCCACCTTCCTACGAGCAGTACTTC
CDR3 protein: CALPERSEDAGGAPPSYEQYF

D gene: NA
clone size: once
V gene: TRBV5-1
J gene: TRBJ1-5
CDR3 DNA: TGCGCCAGCAGTCACCCCGACAATACTAGCAATCAGCCCCAGCATTTT
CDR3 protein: CASSHPDNTSNQPQHF

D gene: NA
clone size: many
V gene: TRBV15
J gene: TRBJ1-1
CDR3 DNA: TGTGCCACCAGCAGAGACCAACGTTTACAGGGTAACACTGAAGCTTTCTTT
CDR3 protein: CATSRDQRLQGNTEAFF

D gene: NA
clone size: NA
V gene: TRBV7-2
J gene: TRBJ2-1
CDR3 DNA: TGTGCCAGCAGCTTGGGACTAGAGGGGGCCAATGAGCAGTTCTTC
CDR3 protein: CASSLGLEGANEQFF

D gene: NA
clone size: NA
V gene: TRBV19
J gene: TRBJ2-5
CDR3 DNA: TGTGCCAGTAGTGAGACTAGTGGGACCCAGTACTTC
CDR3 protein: CASSETSGTQYF

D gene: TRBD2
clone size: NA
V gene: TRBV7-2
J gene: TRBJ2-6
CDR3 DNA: TGTGCCAGCGCGGGGGGCTCTGGGGCCAACGTCCTGACTTTC
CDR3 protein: CASAGGSGANVLTF

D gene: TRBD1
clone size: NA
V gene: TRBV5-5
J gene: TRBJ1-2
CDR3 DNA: TGTGCCAGCAGCTTGGGCAGGGGGTTCGGCTACACCTTC
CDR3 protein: CASSLGRGFGYTF

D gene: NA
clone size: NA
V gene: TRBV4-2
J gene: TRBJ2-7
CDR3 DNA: TGTGCCAGCAGCCAAGATAGTAGCGCCCTCTACGAGCAGTACTTC
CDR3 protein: CASSQDSSALYEQYF

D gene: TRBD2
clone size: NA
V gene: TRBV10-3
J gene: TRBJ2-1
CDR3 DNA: TGTGCCACAAGCGGGGGGGCCTACAATGAGCAGTTCTTC
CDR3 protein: CATSGGAYNEQFF

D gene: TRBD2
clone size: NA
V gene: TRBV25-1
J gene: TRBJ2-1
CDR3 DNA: TGTGCCAGCAGTGATGCGGGAGGGCATGAGCAGTTCTTC
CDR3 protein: CASSDAGGHEQFF

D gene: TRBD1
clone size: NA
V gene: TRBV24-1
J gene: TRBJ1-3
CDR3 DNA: TGTGCCACCAGTGATACCAGGACAGGGGGAAACACCATATATTTT
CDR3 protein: CATSDTRTGGNTIYF

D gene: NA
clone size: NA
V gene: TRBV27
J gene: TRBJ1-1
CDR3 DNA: TGTGCCAGCAGTTCACAGGGGAACACTGAAGCTTTCTTT
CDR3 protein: CASSSQGNTEAFF

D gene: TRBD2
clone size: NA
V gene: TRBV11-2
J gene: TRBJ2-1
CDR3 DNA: TGTGCCAGCAGCTTACCCGGGGGGGCCAATGAGCAGTTCTTC
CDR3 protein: CASSLPGGANEQFF

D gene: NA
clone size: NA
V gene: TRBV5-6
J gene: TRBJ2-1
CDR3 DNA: TGTGCCAGCAGCCAGGGGACCCCGGGTGAGCAGTTCTTC
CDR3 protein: CASSQGTPGEQFF